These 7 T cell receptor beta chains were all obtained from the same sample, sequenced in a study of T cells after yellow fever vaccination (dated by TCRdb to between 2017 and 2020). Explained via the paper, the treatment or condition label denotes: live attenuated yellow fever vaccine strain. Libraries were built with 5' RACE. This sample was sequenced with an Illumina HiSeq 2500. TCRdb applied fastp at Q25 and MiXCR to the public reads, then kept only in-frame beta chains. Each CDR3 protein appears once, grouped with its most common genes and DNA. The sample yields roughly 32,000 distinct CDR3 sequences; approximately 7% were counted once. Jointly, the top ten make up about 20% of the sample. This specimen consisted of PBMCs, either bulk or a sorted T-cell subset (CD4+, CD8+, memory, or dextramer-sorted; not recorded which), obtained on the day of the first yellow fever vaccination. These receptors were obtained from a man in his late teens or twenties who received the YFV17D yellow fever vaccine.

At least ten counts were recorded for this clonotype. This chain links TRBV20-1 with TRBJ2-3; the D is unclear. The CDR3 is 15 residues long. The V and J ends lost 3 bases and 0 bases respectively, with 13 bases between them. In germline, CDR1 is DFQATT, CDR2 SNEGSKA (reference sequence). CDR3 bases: TGCAGTGCTAGGTCCGCGGTGACTAGCACAGATACGCAGTATTTT. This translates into CSARSAVTSTDTQYF.

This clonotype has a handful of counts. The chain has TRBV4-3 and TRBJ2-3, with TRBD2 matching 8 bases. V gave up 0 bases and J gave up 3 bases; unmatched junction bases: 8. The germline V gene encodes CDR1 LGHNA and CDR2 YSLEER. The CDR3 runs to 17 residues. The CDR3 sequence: CASSQDIGGGATDTQYF. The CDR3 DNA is TGCGCCAGCAGCCAAGATATCGGGGGGGGGGCAACAGATACGCAGTATTTT.

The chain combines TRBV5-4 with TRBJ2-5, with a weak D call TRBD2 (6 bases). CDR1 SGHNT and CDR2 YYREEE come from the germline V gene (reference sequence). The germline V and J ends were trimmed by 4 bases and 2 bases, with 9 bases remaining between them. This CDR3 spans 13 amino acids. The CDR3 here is CASSRLGQETQYF. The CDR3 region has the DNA TGTGCCAGCAGCCGACTAGGGCAAGAGACCCAGTACTTC. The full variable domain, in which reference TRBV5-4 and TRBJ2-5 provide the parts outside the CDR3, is ETGVTQSPTHLIKTRGQQVTLRCSSQSGHNTVSWYQQALGQGPQFIFQYYREEENGRGNFPPRFSGLQFPNYSSELNVNALELDDSALYLCASSRLGQETQYFGPGTRLLVL.

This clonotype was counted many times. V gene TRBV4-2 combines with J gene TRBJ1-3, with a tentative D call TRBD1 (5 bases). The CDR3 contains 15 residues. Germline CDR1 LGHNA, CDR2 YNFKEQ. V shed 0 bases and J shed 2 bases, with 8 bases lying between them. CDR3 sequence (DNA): TGTGCCAGCAGCCAAGACGGGACTCCTGGAAACACCATATATTTT. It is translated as CASSQDGTPGNTIYF.

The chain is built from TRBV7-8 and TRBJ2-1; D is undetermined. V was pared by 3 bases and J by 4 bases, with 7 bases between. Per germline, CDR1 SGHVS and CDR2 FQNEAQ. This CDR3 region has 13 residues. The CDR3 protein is CASSFPGYNEQFF. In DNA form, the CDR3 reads TGTGCCAGCAGCTTCCCCGGGTACAATGAGCAGTTCTTC.

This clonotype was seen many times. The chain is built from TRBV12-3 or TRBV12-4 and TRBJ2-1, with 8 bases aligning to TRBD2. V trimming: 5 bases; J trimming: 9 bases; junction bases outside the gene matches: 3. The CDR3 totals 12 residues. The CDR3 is CASSGLAFEQFF. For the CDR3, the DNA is TGTGCCAGCAGTGGACTAGCATTTGAGCAGTTCTTC.

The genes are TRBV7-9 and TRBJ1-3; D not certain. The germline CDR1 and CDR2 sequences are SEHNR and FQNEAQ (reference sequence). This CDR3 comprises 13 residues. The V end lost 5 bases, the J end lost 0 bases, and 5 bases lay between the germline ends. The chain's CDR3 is CASSPNSGNTIYF. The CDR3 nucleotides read TGTGCCAGCAGCCCTAACTCTGGAAACACCATATATTTT.